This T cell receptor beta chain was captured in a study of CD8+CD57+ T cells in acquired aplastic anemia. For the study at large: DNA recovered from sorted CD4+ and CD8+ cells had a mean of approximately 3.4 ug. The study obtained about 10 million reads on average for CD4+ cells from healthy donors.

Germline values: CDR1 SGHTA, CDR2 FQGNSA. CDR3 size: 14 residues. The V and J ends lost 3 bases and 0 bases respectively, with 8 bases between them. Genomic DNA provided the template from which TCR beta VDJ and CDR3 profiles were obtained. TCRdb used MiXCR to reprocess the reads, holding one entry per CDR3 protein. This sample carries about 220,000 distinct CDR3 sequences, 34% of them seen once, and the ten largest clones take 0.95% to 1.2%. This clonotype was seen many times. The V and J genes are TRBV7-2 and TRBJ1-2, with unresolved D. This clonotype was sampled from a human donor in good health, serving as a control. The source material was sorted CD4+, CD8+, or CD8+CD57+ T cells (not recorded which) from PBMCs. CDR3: CASSFGSANYGYTF. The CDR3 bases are TGTGCCAGCAGCTTCGGGTCTGCTAACTATGGCTACACCTTC.